These 8 T cell receptor beta chains originate from one sample sequenced in a study of Tregs in tolerant kidney transplant recipients. Mixed chimerism was transient after nonmyeloablative marrow transplants from related graft donors. TCRdb's table, derived via immunoSEQ multiplex PCR, lists solely in-frame clones and lacks some. The sample spans under 30,000 clones; the ten largest clones claim more than 3.5%. The specimen comprised CD4+ T cells from blood (PBMCs), sampled 6 months after the transplant. The receptors were gathered from a human patient who received a combined kidney and bone marrow transplant. The graft donor may have given rise to some T cells.

A word on this clone: The read comes to an end 3 residues before the CDR3 does, leaving the germline J gene to fill in the end. The chain links TRBV5-1 to TRBJ2-7, with TRBD1 as a possible D gene (5 bases). V was cut by 4 bases and J by 0 bases, with 11 bases left in between. CDR1 is SGHRS and CDR2 is YFSETQ in the germline V gene. The CDR3 covers 14 residues. The part of the CDR3 DNA that was read is TGCGCCAGCAGCATACAGGAGAACTCCTACGAG. It specifies CASSIQENSYE. The entire CDR3 protein is CASSIQENSYEQYF.

Regarding this clone: The CDR3 end lies 3 residues beyond the end of the read and is filled in from the germline J gene. The chain combines TRBV18 with TRBJ1-3; 8 nucleotides line up with TRBD1. The V segment lost 6 bases and the J segment 4 bases; nucleotides outside the gene matches: 8. CDR1 is KGHSH, CDR2 LQKENI, per germline. CDR3 length equals 15 residues. This CDR3 is CASSQGQGAGNTIYF. CDR3 DNA (partial): TGTGCCAGCTCCCAAGGACAGGGAGCAGGAAACACC.

About this clone itself: The missing CDR3 end, 3 residues past where the read stops, is filled in from the germline J gene. J is TRBJ1-3 and V is TRBV5-1; TRBD1 aligns across 7 bases. This CDR3 comprises 16 residues. In germline, CDR1 is SGHRS, CDR2 YFSETQ. The ends lost 3 bases at V and 1 base at J; junction bases unmatched: 7. Partial CDR3 DNA: TGCGCCAGCAGCTCAACAGGGGCGAGTTCTGGAAACACC. Translating gives CASSSTGASSGNT. The whole CDR3 sequence reads CASSSTGASSGNTIYF.

Partial CDR3 DNA: TGTGCCAGCTCATCGGTGGCGGAGGAAAAA. This codes for CASSSVAEEK. Given in full, the CDR3 is CASSSVAEEKLFF. The chain employs TRBV18 and TRBJ1-4; D ambiguous. The CDR3 end is not reached by the read, which stops 3 residues before it; the germline J gene fills it in. There are 13 residues in the CDR3. Trimming took 5 bases from V and 8 from J, leaving 12 bases between them. From germline, CDR1 is KGHSH and CDR2 LQKENI.

Remarks on this clone: The read ends 3 residues before the CDR3 terminus; that terminus is restored from the germline J gene. The V gene is TRBV12-3 or TRBV12-4, the J gene TRBJ1-1; tentatively, D is TRBD1 (6 bases). The CDR3 runs to 15 residues. With 6 bases removed from V and 5 bases from J, the gap between germline ends came to 19 bases. The sequenced part of the CDR3 DNA is TGTGCCAGCAGCTCCAACCAGGGGAGGAGGACTGAA. Its protein product is CASSSNQGRRTE. The complete CDR3 protein is CASSSNQGRRTEAFF.

Note on this clone: The CDR3 extends 3 residues past the end of the read, so its final part is completed from the germline J gene. The V and J genes are TRBV19 and TRBJ1-5, with unresolved D. V lost 5 bases to trimming and J lost 4 bases, with 15 bases between them. Germline V lookup: CDR1 LNHDA, CDR2 SQIVND (reference sequence). The CDR3 totals 15 residues. CDR3 bases read: TGTGCCAGTAGTCCACAGTCCGGACTTAATCAGCCC. Its protein product is CASSPQSGLNQP. The full CDR3 protein is CASSPQSGLNQPQHF.

Comments on this clone: The read finishes 3 residues shy of the CDR3 end, and the germline J gene is used to complete it. This chain uses TRBV6-1 with TRBJ1-1; no clear D. This CDR3 is 11 amino acids long. Trimming pared 3 bases from V and 7 bases from J, leaving 6 bases between. CDR1 is MNHNS and CDR2 is SASEGT in the germline V gene. The CDR3 is CASSEVSEAFF. The DNA read from the CDR3 is TGTGCCAGCAGTGAGGTCAGTGAA.

Concerning this clone itself: The read is 3 residues too short to cover the CDR3 end, so that end is filled in from the germline J gene. The rearrangement joins TRBV7-2 to TRBJ2-1; the match to TRBD1 covers 8 bases. Germline CDR1 is SGHTA and CDR2 is FQGNSA. The CDR3 is 14 residues long. The V and J ends lost 10 bases and 4 bases, in that order; junction bases with no gene match: 9. The CDR3 bases that were read are TGTGCCATCCACCACCGGGACAGGTACAATGAG. It specifies CAIHHRDRYNE. The complete CDR3 reads CAIHHRDRYNEQFF.